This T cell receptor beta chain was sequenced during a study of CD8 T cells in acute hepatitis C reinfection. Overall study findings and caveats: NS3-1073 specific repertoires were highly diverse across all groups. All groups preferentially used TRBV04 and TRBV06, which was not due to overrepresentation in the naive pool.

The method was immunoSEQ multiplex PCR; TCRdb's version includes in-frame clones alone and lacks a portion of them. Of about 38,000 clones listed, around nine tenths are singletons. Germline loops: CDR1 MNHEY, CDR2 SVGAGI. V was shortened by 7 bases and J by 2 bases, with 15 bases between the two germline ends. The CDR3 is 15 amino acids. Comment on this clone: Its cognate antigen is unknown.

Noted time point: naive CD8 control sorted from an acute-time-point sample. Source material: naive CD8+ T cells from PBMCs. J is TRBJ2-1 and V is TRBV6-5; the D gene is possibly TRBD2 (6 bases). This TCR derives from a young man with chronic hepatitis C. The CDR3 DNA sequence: TGTGCCAGCACCCTCCTAGGCGGGGCCTACAATGAGCAGTTCTTC. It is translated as CASTLLGGAYNEQFF.